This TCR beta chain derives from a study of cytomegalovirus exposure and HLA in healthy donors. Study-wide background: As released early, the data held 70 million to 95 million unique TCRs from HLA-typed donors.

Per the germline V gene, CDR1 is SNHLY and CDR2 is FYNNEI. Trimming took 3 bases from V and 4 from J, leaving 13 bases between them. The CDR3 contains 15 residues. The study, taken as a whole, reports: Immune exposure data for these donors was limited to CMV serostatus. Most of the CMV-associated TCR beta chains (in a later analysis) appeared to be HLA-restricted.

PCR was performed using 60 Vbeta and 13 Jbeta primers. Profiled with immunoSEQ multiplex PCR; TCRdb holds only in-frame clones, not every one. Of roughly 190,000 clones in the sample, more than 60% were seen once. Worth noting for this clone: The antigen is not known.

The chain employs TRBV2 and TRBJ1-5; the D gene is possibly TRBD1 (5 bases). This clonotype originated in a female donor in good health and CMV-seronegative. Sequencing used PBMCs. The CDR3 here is CASSDGQGGNQPQHF. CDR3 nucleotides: TGTGCCAGCAGTGATGGGCAGGGTGGAAATCAGCCCCAGCATTTT.